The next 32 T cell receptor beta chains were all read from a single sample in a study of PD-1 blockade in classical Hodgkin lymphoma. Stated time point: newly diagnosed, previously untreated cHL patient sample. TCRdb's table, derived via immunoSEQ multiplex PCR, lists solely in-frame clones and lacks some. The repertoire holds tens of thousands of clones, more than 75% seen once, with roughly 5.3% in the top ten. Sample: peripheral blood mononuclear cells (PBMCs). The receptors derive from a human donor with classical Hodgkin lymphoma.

The CDR3 loop is CASSLPGTETQYF. The CDR3 region has the DNA TGTGCCAGCAGTTTACCAGGGACGGAGACCCAGTACTTC. The chain employs TRBV27 and TRBJ2-5; tentatively, D is TRBD1 or TRBD2 (5 bases each). Trimming shortened V by 2 bases and J by 5 bases, and 9 bases separated the two germline ends. This CDR3 is 13 amino acids long. Germline V CDR1 and CDR2: MNHEY, SMNVEV (reference sequence).

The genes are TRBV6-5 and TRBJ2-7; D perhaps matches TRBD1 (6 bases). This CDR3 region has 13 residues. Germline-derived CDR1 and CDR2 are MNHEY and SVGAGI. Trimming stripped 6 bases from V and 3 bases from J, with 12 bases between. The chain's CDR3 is CASSPGQIYEQYF. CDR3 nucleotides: TGTGCCAGCAGCCCCGGACAGATCTACGAGCAGTACTTC.

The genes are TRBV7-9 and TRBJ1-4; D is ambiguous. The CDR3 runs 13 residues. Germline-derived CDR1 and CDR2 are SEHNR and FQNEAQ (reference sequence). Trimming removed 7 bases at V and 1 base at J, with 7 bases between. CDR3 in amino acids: CASIEETNEKLFF. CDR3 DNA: TGTGCCAGCATCGAAGAAACTAATGAAAAACTGTTTTTT.

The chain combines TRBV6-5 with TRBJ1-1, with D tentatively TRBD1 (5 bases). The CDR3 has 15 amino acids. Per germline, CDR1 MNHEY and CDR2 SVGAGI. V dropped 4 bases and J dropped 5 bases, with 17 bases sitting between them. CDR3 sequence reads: CASSSPRVGKTEAFF. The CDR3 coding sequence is TGTGCCAGCAGTTCCCCCAGGGTGGGAAAGACTGAAGCTTTCTTT.

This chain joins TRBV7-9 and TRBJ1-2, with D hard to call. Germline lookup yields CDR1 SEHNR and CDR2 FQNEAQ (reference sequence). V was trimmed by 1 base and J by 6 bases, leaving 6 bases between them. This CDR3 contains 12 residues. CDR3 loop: CASSLGGNGYTF. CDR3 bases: TGTGCCAGCAGCTTAGGGGGAAATGGCTACACCTTC.

DNA for the CDR3: TGTGCCAGCAGCTTAGCACAGGGGGCACTCAACGAGCAGTACTTC. This sequence encodes CASSLAQGALNEQYF. This chain connects TRBV7-9 to TRBJ2-7; 9 nucleotides agree with TRBD1. The CDR3 is 15 amino acids. Germline V gene sequence: CDR1 SEHNR, CDR2 FQNEAQ (reference sequence). V shed 0 bases, J shed 5 bases, and the junction held 5 bases outside the gene matches.

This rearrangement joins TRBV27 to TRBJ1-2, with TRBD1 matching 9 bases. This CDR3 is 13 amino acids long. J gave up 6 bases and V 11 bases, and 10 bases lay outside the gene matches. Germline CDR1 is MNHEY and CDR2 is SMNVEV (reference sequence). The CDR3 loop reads CACKGQGTHGYTF. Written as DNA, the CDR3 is TGTGCCTGCAAAGGACAGGGGACCCATGGCTACACCTTC.

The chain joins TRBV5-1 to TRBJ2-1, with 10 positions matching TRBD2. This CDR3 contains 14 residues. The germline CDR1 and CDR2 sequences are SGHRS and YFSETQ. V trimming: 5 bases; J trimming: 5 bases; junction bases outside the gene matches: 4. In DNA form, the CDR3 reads TGCGCCAGCAGGGGGACTAGCGCTGACAATGAGCAGTTCTTC. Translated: CASRGTSADNEQFF.

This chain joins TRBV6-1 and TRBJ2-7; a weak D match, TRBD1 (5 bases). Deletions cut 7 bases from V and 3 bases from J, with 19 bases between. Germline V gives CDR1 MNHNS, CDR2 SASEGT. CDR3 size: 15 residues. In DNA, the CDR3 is TGTGCCAGCATTGGGTCCGGGCAGGGCTTCTACGAGCAGTACTTC. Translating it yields CASIGSGQGFYEQYF.

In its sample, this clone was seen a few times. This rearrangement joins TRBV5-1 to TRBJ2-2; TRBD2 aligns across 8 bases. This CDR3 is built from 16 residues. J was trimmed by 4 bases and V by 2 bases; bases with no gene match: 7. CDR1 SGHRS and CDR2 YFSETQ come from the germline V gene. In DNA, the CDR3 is TGCGCCAGCAGCTTTGAAGCGGGAGTGGCCACCGGGGAGCTGTTTTTT. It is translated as CASSFEAGVATGELFF. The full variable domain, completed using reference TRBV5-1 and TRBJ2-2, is KAGVTQTPRYLIKTRGQQVTLSCSPISGHRSVSWYQQTPGQGLQFLFEYFSETQRNKGNFPGRFSGRQFSNSRSEMNVSTLELGDSALYLCASSFEAGVATGELFFGEGSRLTVL.

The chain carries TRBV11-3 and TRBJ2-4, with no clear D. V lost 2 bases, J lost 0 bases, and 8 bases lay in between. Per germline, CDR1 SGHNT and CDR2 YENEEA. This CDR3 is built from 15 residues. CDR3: CASSLTPIAKNIQYF. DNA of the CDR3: TGTGCCAGCAGCTTAACCCCAATAGCCAAAAACATTCAGTACTTC.

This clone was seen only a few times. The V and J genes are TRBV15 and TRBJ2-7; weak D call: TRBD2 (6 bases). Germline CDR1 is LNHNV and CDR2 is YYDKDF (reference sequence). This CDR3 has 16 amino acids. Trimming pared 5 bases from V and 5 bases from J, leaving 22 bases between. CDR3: CATSGRGSACRDEQYV. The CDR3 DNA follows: TGTGCCACCAGCGGGCGGGGTTCGGCGTGCAGGGACGAGCAGTACGTC.

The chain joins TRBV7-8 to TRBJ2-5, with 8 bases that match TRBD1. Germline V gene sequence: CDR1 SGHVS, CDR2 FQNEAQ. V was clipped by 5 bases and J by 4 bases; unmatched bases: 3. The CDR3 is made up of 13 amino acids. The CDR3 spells CASSIDRGETQYF. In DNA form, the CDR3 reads TGTGCCAGCAGCATCGACAGGGGAGAGACCCAGTACTTC.

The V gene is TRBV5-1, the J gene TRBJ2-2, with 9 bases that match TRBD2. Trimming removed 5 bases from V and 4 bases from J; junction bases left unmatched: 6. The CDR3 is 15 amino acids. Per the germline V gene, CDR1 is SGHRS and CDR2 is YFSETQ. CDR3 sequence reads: CASSLGTSLTGELFF. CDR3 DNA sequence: TGCGCCAGCAGTTTAGGGACTAGCCTCACCGGGGAGCTGTTTTTT.

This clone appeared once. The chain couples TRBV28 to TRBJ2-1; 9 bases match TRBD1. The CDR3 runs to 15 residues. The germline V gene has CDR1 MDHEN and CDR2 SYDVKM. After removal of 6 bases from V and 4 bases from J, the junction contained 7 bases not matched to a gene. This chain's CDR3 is CASRRGDREYNEQFF. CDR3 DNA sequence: TGTGCCAGCAGACGCGGGGACAGGGAGTACAATGAGCAGTTCTTC.

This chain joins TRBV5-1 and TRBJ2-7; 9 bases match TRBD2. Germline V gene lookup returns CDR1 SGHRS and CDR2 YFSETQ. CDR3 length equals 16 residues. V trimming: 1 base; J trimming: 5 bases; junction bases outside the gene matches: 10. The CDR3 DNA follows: TGCGCCAGCAGCTTGACGGGCGGGAGGGCCGTGGACGAGCAGTACTTC. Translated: CASSLTGGRAVDEQYF.

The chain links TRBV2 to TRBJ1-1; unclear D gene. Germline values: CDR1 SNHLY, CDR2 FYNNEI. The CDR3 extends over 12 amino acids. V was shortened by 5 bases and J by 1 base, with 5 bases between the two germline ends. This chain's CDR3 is CASSPQNTEAFF. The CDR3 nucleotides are TGTGCCAGCAGTCCCCAGAACACTGAAGCTTTCTTT.

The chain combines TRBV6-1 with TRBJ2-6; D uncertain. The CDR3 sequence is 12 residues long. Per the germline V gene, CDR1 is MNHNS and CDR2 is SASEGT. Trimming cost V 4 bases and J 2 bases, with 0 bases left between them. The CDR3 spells CASSAGANVLTF. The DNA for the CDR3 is TGTGCCAGCAGTGCTGGGGCCAACGTCCTGACTTTC.

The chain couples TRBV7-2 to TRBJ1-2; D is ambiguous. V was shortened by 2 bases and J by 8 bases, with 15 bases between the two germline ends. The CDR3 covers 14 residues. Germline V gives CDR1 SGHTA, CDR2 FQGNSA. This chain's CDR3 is CASSLSSGLNGYTF. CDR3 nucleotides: TGTGCCAGCAGCTTAAGCTCAGGCCTAAACGGCTACACCTTC. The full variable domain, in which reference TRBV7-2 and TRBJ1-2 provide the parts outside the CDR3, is GAGVSQSPSNKVTEKGKDVELRCDPISGHTALYWYRQSLGQGLEFLIYFQGNSAPDKSGLPSDRFSAERTGGSVSTLTIQRTQQEDSAVYLCASSLSSGLNGYTFGSGTRLTVV.

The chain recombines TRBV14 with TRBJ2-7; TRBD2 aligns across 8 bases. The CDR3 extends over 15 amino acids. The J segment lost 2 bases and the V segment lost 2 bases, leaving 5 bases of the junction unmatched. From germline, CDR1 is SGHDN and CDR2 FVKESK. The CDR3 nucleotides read TGTGCCAGCAGCCAAACCGGGACTAGGGCCTACGAGCAGTACTTC. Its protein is CASSQTGTRAYEQYF.

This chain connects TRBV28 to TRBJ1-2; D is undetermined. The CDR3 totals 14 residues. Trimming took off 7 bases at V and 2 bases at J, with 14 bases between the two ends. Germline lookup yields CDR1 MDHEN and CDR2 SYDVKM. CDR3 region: CASTPGGINYGYTF. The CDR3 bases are TGTGCCAGCACCCCTGGAGGTATCAACTATGGCTACACCTTC.

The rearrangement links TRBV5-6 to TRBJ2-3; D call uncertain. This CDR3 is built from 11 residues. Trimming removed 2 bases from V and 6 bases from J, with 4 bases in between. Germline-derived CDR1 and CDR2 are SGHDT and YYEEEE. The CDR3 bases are TGTGCCAGCAGCTTTAGGGATACGCAGTATTTT. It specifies CASSFRDTQYF. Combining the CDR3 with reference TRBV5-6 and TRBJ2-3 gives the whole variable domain DAGVTQSPTHLIKTRGQQVTLRCSPKSGHDTVSWYQQALGQGPQFIFQYYEEEERQRGNFPDRFSGHQFPNYSSELNVNALLLGDSALYLCASSFRDTQYFGPGTRLTVL.

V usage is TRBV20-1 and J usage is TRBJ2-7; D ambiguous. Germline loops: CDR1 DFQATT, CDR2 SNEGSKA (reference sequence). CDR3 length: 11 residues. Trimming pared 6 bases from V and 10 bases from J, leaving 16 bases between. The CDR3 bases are TGCAGTGCGTCACCCTCGACGGAACAGTACTTC. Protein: CSASPSTEQYF.

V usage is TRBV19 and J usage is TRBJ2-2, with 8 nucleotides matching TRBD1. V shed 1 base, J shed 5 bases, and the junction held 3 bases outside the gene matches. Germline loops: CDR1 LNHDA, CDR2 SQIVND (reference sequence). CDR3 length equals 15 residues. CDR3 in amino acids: CASSIVGQGTGELFF. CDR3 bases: TGTGCCAGTAGTATAGTTGGACAGGGTACCGGGGAGCTGTTTTTT.

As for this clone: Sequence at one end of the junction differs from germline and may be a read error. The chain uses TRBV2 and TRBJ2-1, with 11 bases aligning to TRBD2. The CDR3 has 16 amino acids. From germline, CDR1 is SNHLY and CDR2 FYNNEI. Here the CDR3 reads CARSEAQLAGAGEQFF. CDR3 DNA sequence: TGTGCCAGGAGTGAAGCCCAACTAGCGGGAGCGGGTGAGCAGTTCTTC.

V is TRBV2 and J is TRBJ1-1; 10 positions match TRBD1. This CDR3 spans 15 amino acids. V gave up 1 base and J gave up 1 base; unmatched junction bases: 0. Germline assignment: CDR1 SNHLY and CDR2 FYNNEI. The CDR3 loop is CASSEGTGGNTEAFF. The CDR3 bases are TGTGCCAGCAGTGAAGGGACAGGGGGGAACACTGAAGCTTTCTTT. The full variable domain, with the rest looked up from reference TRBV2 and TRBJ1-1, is EPEVTQTPSHQVTQMGQEVILRCVPISNHLYFYWYRQILGQKVEFLVSFYNNEISEKSEIFDDQFSVERPDGSNFTLKIRSTKLEDSAMYFCASSEGTGGNTEAFFGQGTRLTVV.

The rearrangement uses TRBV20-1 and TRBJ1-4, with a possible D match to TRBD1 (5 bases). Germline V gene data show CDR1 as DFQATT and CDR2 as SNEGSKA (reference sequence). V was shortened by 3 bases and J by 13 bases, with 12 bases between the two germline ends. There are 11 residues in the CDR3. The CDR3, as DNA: TGCAGTGCTAGGGGGGACCCCGGACTGTTTTTT. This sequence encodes CSARGDPGLFF.

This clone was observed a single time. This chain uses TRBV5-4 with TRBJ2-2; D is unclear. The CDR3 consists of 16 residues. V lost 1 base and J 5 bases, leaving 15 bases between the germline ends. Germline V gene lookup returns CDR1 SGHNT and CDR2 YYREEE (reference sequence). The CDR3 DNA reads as TGTGCCAGCAGCTTGAATGTGGCATCACTGACCGGGGAGCTGTTTTTT. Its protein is CASSLNVASLTGELFF.

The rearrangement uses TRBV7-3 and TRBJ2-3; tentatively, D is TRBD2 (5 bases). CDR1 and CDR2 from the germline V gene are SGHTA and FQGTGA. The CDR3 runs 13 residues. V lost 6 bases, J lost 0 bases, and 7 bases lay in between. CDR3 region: CASRAGSTDTQYF. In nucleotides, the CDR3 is TGTGCCAGCAGGGCGGGTAGCACAGATACGCAGTATTTT.

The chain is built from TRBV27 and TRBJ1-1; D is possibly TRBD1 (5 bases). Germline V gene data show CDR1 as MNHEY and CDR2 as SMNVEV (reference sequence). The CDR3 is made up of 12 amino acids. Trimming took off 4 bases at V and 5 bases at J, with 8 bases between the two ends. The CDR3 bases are TGTGCCAGCAGTTCTTGGGGGACTGAAGCTTTCTTT. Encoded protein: CASSSWGTEAFF.

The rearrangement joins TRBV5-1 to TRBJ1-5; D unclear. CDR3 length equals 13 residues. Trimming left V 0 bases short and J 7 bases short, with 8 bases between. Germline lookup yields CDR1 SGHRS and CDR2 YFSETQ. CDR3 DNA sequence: TGCGCCAGCAGCTTGGGAGGTGGACAGCCCCAGCATTTT. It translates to CASSLGGGQPQHF.

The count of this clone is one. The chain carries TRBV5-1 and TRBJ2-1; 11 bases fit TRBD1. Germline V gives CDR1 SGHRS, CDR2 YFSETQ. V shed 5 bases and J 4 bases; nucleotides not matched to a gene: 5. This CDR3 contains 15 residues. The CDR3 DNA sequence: TGCGCCAGCAGTGAAGGGACAGGGGGTTACAATGAGCAGTTCTTC. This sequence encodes CASSEGTGGYNEQFF.